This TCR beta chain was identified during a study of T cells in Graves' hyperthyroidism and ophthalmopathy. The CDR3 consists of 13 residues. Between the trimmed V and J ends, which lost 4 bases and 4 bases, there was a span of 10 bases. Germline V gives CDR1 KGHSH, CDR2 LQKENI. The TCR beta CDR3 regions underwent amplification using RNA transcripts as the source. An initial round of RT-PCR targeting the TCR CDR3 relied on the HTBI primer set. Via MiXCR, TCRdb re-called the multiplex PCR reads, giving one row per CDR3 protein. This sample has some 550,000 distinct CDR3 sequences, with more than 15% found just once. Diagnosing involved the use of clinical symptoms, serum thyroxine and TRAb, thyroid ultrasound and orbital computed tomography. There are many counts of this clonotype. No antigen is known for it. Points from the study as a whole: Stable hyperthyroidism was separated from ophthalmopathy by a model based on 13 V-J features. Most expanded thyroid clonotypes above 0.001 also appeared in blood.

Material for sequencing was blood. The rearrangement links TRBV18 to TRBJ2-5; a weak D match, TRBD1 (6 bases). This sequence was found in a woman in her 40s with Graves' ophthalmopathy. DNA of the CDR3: TGTGCCAGCTCACGCTCCAGGGGAGAGACCCAGTACTTC. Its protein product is CASSRSRGETQYF.